This T cell receptor beta chain was documented in a study of cytomegalovirus exposure and HLA in healthy donors. Whole-study context: Among 150 million to 200 million T cells, an earlier analysis found 117 million unique TCR beta sequences. Notes on the study in general: Trimming of TCR beta V- and J-genes showed a link, identified in a later analysis, to a missense DCLRE1C variant. Indistinguishability led to the exclusion of some V segments, TRBV6-2 and TRBV6-3 included.

This CDR3 is 12 amino acids long. CDR1 is SGHDN and CDR2 is FVKESK in the germline V gene. V lost 4 bases and J lost 7, with 8 bases in between. PCR involved 60 Vbeta and 13 Jbeta primers. In the original workflow: About 11 million of some 80 million unique TCR beta chains were shared, per a later count. Sequenced by immunoSEQ multiplex PCR; TCRdb stores in-frame clones only, minus some. V and J calls and clone size follow that table, whereas D and trimming were derived from the DNA. Of 170,000 or so clones in the sample, roughly 84% were seen once. As for this clone: Its antigen remains unknown.

This chain connects TRBV14 to TRBJ1-5; no firm D call. Source material: PBMCs. The clonotype comes from a man aged 18 to 30 in good health and CMV-seronegative. The CDR3 DNA is TGTGCCAGCAGCCGTGGCGGGCAGCCCCAGCATTTT. This sequence encodes CASSRGGQPQHF.